This T cell receptor beta chain was recovered during a study of shared clonotypes between healthy human individuals (dated by TCRdb to the early 2020s). For the wider study: The cohort comprised a couple of women and three men aged 18 to 49 years. Per donor, three plates each were used for CD4 naive and CD4 memory, two for CD8 naive, and one for CD8 memory. The study deeply sequenced blood TCR repertoires of about five healthy adults to estimate repertoire size and the extent of clonotype sharing between individuals. To increase sequencing depth and limit assay-specific biases, TCR repertoire library preparation and sequencing were carried out by different laboratories using diverse techniques. Between about 0.94 and 10 billion PBMCs per donor were obtained by leukapheresis.

Donors were healthy HIV-negative adults with no recently reported acute infections or vaccinations. Every donor was a Caucasian adult living in Nashville, Tennessee, USA. Magnetic negative selection was used to enrich CD4+ T cells, after which naive cells were positively selected on CD45RA and the negative fraction became the memory subset. After blood collection by leukapheresis, PBMCs were isolated using Ficoll-Histopaque density gradient centrifugation and then cryopreserved in the vapor phase of liquid nitrogen. Purity and quantity of every magnetically sorted T cell population were checked by analytical flow cytometry. From each sorted fraction, genomic DNA was isolated and quantified by UV absorbance on a Nanodrop 2000c. Using the deep immunoSEQ assay, multiplex PCR amplified TCR CDR3 regions from genomic DNA. Extracted genomic DNA from each cell subset was distributed evenly across all wells of several immunoSEQ 96-well plates, and each plate was treated as a replicate. For sorted subsets, around 0.2 ug of genomic DNA, equivalent to 25,000 to 35,000 T cell genomes, went into each replicate PCR. The purified libraries were quantified using a Qubit 3.0 fluorometer, sized with a Bioanalyzer 2100, and then quantified again using the KAPA Library Quantification kit. Every immunoSEQ 96-well plate was sequenced on a separate single-read 150-cycle Illumina NextSeq 550 flow cell. In the authors' own workflow: Because only junctional sequences without quality scores were contained in the immunoSEQ output, filtering matching that applied to full-length reads could not be performed. To assign V/J genes and CDR3, sequences were annotated using PyIR, a Python wrapper for IgBLAST v1.9, with IMGT germline references. Reads with weak V/J assignments (E-value above 1e-6), missing CDR3, stop codons, out-of-frame junctions, or ambiguous translated residues were removed. V3J clonotypes were defined as sequences sharing an identical inferred V gene, J gene, and CDR3 amino acid sequence. The percentage overlap between two repertoires was calculated by dividing the number of shared unique clonotypes by the size of the smaller repertoire. Three approaches were used to assess repertoire richness: RTK rarefaction, the Chao1 estimator, and Recon v2.1 estimates of unobserved clonotypes. OLGA was used to compute generation probabilities for all TCRbeta clonotypes that the gDNA method yielded from a few donors. TCRdb retrieved this table from immuneACCESS and kept in-frame rearrangements only. Not all clones are present; in checked studies, unresolved V genes account for under half, and no reason is known for the remainder. V and J calls and clone size are given by that table; D and trimming were obtained from the DNA. This sample holds more than 2 million clones; roughly 95% were observed only once. The ten most abundant clones make up 0.1% to 0.15% of the sample.

Summary of the overall study and its limitations: Across four donors, approximately 4.6% of naive CD4, roughly 3.5% of naive CD8, approximately 2.5% of memory CD4, and roughly 0.4% of memory CD8 clonotypes were shared. Compared with non-shared clonotypes, clonotypes shared by all four sorted-subset donors had higher generation probabilities. Only blood was sampled, and tissue TCR repertoires likely differ from those in blood. Larger estimated clonotype richness was generally found for naive subsets than for memory subsets. Pairwise subsampling led to the expectation that sequencing depth would affect the degree of clonotype sharing among donors. Even with the large sequencing depth, rarefaction of the sorted-subset datasets indicated that sequencing was incomplete. The small number of donors limited the genetic and exposure-history diversity represented.

To note about this clone: Its antigen is still unknown. Base-call qualities are not available, and no considerably larger clone is one nucleotide away.

The CDR3 spans 19 residues, from the cysteine through the phenylalanine. Only the CDR3 portion is preserved as DNA: 57 bases, with reading frame beginning at the first base. The germline V gene (reference sequence) gives CDR1 as SEHNR and CDR2 as FQNEAQ. The germline V end is reduced by 0 bases and the J end by 1 base; junction bases left unmatched: 11. Sequenced sample: naive CD4+ T cells sorted from blood. The sample's cell subset or site, from its label and the paper: CD45RA+ positively selected. The clonotype was recovered from a man aged 18 to 35 in good health. Here the chain combines TRBV7-9 and TRBJ2-7; TRBD2 agrees with 11 junctional bases. The CDR3 region: CASSLARGLAERGSYEQYF. In nucleotides, the sequence is TGTGCCAGCAGCTTAGCGAGGGGACTAGCGGAGAGGGGGTCCTACGAGCAGTACTTC.